There are many counts of the clone carrying this T cell receptor beta chain. Its target is not known. MiXCR, run by TCRdb on the RACE reads, gives a single entry per CDR3 protein. The data contain over 75,000 distinct CDR3 sequences, roughly 11% of them singletons. V dropped 0 bases and J dropped 1; count of bases not matched to a gene: 4. The CDR3 has 17 amino acids. Per germline, CDR1 MRHNA and CDR2 SNTAGT. This specimen comes from a study of human T cells and chemical hapten exposure. Turning to the study itself: A 2 cm by 2 cm inner upper arm patch received 2% DPC for sensitization. Patches with 0.01% DPC went on the upper back, and the tests were read at 6 days.

Time point reported: patch test 3, about 24 weeks after DPC sensitization. The sample's treatment: therapeutic diphenylcyclopropenone sensitization with weekly scalp DPC. Notes on the study in general: Sensitizing to DPC left TCRs with a frequency above 1 in 1000 unaltered.

The chain recombines TRBV6-4 with TRBJ1-5; 9 nucleotides align to TRBD1. Sample: whole blood, taken in connection with sensitization to the hapten diphenylcyclopropenone (DPC). The receptor comes from a woman aged 25 to 39 with alopecia areata. Some clones in this sample may be carry-over from other donors' samples. In DNA, the CDR3 is TGTGCCAGCAGTGACTCGACAGGGGGACAAAGCAATCAGCCCCAGCATTTT. Translating it yields CASSDSTGGQSNQPQHF.